This TCR beta chain is drawn from a study of shared clonotypes between healthy human individuals. Study findings and constraints: Read depth was anticipated to influence clonotype sharing among donors. Only a few donors were included, so the genetic and exposure-history diversity represented was limited.

As for this clone: Its cognate antigen is unknown.

Terminally differentiated effector memory CD45RA+ cells were left out of the naive CD8 fraction, which was CD45RO-negative and positively selected for CCR7. Donors comprised only Caucasian adults living in Nashville, Tennessee. Authors' analysis steps: ImmunoSEQ supplied junction-only sequences lacking quality scores, so filtering was different. The data were produced by immunoSEQ multiplex PCR, yet TCRdb's version contains in-frame clones alone and is incomplete. That table furnishes V, J and clone size, whereas the DNA furnished D and trimming. The sample has a few million clones, 80% to 95% seen once. The CDR3 contains 11 residues. Per germline, CDR1 MNHNY and CDR2 SVGAGI (reference sequence). Trimming took 10 bases from V and 5 from J, leaving 12 bases between them.

Input material: naive CD8+ T cells from PBMCs. This chain uses TRBV6-6 with TRBJ2-7; tentatively, D is TRBD1 (7 bases). This TCR came from a young man in good health. Some clones in this sample may be carry-over from other donors' samples. CDR3 sequence: CATRGVHEQYF. The CDR3 nucleotides are TGTGCCACCAGGGGGGTCCACGAGCAGTACTTC.